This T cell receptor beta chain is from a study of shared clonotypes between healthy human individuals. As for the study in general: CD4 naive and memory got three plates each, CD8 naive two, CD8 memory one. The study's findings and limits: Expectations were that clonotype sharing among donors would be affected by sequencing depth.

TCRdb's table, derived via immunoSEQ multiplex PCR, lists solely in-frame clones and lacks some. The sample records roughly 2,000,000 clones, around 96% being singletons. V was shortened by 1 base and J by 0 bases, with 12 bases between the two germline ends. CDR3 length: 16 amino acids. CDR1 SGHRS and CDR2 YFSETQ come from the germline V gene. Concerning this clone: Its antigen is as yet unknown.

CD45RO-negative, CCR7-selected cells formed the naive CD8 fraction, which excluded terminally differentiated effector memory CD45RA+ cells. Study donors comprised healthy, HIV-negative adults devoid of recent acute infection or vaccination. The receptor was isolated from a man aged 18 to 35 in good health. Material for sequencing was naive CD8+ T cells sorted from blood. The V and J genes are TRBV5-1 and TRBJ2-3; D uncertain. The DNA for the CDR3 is TGCGCCAGCAGCTTGATCAGCGCTTCTAGCACAGATACGCAGTATTTT. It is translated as CASSLISASSTDTQYF.